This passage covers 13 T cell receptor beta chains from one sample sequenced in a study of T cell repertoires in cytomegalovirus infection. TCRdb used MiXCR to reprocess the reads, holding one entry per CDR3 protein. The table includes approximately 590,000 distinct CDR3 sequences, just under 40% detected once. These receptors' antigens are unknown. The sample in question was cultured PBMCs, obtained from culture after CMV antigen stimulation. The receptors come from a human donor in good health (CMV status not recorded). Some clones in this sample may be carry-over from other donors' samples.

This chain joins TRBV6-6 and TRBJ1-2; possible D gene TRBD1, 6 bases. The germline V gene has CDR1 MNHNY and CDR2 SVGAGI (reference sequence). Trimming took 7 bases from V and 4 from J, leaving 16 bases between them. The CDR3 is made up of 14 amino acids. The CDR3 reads CASTPGAGRYGYTF. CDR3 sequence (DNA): TGTGCCAGCACCCCAGGGGCAGGTCGCTATGGCTACACCTTC.

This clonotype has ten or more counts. The CDR3 coding sequence is TGTGCCAGCAGTTTACGTCCCGGGGGATACAATGAGCAGTTCTTC. Its translation: CASSLRPGGYNEQFF. The chain uses TRBV6-2 or TRBV6-3 and TRBJ2-1; tentatively, D is TRBD2 (6 bases). Trimming left V 4 bases short and J 4 bases short, with 14 bases between. This CDR3 spans 15 amino acids. CDR1 is MNHEY, CDR2 SVGEGT, per germline.

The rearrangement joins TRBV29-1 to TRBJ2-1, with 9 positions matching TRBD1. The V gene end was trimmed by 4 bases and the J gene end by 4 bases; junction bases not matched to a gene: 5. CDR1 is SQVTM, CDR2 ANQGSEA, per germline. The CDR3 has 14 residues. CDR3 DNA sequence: TGCAGCGTTGTCCGGGACAGGGCTTACAATGAGCAGTTCTTC. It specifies CSVVRDRAYNEQFF.

The CDR3 protein is CASAMGLAGAEQFF. As DNA, the CDR3 is TGCGCCAGCGCAATGGGACTAGCGGGAGCTGAGCAGTTCTTC. The chain recombines TRBV5-1 with TRBJ2-1, with TRBD2 matching 14 bases. CDR1 and CDR2 (germline): SGHRS, YFSETQ. This CDR3 region has 14 residues. Trimming at V came to 7 bases and at J to 9 bases, leaving 6 bases not matched to a gene.

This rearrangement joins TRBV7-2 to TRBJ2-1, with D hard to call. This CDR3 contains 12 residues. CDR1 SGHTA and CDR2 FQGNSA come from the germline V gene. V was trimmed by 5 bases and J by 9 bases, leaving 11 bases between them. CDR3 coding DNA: TGTGCCAGCAGCCTCGGATGGGGTGAGCAGTTCTTC. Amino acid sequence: CASSLGWGEQFF.

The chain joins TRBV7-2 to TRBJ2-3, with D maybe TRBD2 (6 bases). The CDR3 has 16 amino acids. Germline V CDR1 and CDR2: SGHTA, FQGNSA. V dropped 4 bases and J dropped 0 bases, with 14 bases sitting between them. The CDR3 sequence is CASSSGPGTSTDTQYF. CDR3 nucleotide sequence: TGTGCCAGCAGCTCCGGCCCGGGGACTAGCACAGATACGCAGTATTTT.

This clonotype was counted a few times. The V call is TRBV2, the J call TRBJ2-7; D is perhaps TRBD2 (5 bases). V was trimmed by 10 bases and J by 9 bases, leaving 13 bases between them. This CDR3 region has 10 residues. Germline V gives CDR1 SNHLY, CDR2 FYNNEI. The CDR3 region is CAIRGRVQYF. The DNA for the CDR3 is TGTGCCATCCGGGGTCGGGTGCAGTACTTC.

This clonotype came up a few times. CDR3 amino acids: CASSPADTSYEQYF. CDR3 DNA sequence: TGTGCCAGCAGTCCCGCGGACACCTCCTACGAGCAGTACTTC. This chain connects TRBV12-3 or TRBV12-4 to TRBJ2-7, with D maybe TRBD1 (5 bases). V gave up 5 bases and J gave up 0 bases, with 11 bases separating them. This CDR3 comprises 14 residues.

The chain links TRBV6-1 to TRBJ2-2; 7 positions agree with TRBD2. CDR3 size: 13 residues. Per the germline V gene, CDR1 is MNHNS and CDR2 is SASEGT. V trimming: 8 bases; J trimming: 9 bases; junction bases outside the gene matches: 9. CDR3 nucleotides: TGTGCCAGCTCCCAGGGAGGGCGGAGGGAGCTGTTTTTT. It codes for CASSQGGRRELFF.

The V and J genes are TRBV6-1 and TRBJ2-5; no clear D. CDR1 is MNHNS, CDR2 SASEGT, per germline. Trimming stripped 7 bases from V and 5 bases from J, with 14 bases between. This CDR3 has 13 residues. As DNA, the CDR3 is TGTGCCAGCACCGCAACGGGCAAGGAGACCCAGTACTTC. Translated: CASTATGKETQYF.

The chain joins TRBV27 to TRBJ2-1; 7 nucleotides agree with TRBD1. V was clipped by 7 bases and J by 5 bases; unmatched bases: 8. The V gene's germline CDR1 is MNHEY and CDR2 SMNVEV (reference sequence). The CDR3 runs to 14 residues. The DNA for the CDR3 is TGTGCCAGCACCCCAGGGGACAGAGACAATGAGCAGTTCTTC. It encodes CASTPGDRDNEQFF.

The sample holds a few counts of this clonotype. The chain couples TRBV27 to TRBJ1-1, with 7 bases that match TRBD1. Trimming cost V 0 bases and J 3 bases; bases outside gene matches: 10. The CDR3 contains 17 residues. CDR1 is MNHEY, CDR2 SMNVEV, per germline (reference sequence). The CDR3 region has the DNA TGTGCCAGCAGTTTATCGGACAGGATTCAGGGGGACACTGAAGCTTTCTTT. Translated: CASSLSDRIQGDTEAFF.

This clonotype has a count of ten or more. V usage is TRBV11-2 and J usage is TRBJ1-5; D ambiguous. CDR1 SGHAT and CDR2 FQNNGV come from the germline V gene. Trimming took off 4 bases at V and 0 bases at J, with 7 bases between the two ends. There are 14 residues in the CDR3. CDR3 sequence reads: CASSSSYSNQPQHF. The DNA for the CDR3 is TGTGCCAGCAGCTCAAGCTATAGCAATCAGCCCCAGCATTTT. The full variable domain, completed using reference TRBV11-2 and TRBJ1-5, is EAGVAQSPRYKIIEKRQSVAFWCNPISGHATLYWYQQILGQGPKLLIQFQNNGVVDDSQLPKDRFSAERLKGVDSTLKIQPAKLEDSAVYLCASSSSYSNQPQHFGDGTRLSIL.